This is a list of T cell receptor beta chains from one sample in a study of cytomegalovirus exposure and HLA in healthy donors. TCRdb's table, derived via immunoSEQ multiplex PCR, lists solely in-frame clones and lacks some. The table includes 150,000 to 200,000 clones, more than 70% detected once. Sequencing used PBMCs. These receptors all stem from a boy under 18 in good health and CMV-seronegative. The CDR3 runs from the conserved cysteine through the conserved F or W. Each record gives: clone size, J gene, V gene, D gene, CDR3 DNA, CDR3 protein. A D gene is named only where the DNA matches it firmly. Rows give clone size only sometimes, using once, few, many, or a class for an expanded clone.

few | TRBJ1-4 | TRBV4-3 | NA | TGCGCCAGCAGCCAAGGGGGCCAGGCTCTCGGAGATGAAAAACTGTTTTTT | CASSQGGQALGDEKLFF
NA | TRBJ1-4 | TRBV30 | NA | TGTGCCTGGAGTGGCGGCGGGAAACTGTTTTTT | CAWSGGGKLFF
NA | TRBJ1-2 | TRBV11-2 | NA | TGTGCCAGCAGTCTAGCGGGCGGAACGTATGGCTACACCTTC | CASSLAGGTYGYTF
NA | TRBJ2-2 | TRBV7-9 | NA | TGTGCCAGCAGCTTAGGGCAGTACACCGGGGAGCTGTTTTTT | CASSLGQYTGELFF
NA | TRBJ2-2 | TRBV9 | NA | TGTGCCAGCAGCGTCCGGGTTTCGAACACCGGGGAGCTGTTTTTT | CASSVRVSNTGELFF
NA | TRBJ2-7 | TRBV27 | TRBD1 | TGTGCCAGTAGTTCCAACCACCATGGACAGGAATACGAGCAGTACTTC | CASSSNHHGQEYEQYF
NA | TRBJ1-2 | TRBV9 | TRBD1 | TGTGCCAGCAGCATCCGGACAGGGGGTGAAGACTATGGCTACACCTTC | CASSIRTGGEDYGYTF
NA | TRBJ2-1 | TRBV4-1 | TRBD2 | TGCGCCAGCAGCCAGAGACTAGCGGGTTACCCCAATGAGCAGTTCTTC | CASSQRLAGYPNEQFF
NA | TRBJ2-7 | TRBV28 | TRBD2 | TGTGCCAGCGGGACTACCTACGAGCAGTACTTC | CASGTTYEQYF
once | TRBJ1-1 | TRBV27 | TRBD1 | TGTGCCAGCAGCCAAAAGGACAGGGGGCTGTTTCGCACTGAAGCTTTCTTT | CASSQKDRGLFRTEAFF
few | TRBJ1-5 | TRBV5-6 | TRBD1 | TGTGCCAGCAGCTTTGGGACAGGGGATAGCAATCAGCCCCAGCATTTT | CASSFGTGDSNQPQHF
NA | TRBJ1-1 | TRBV13 | TRBD1 | TGTGCCAGCAGCTCCGACAGGGAGCGGACTGAAGCTTTCTTT | CASSSDRERTEAFF
NA | TRBJ2-3 | TRBV7-6 | NA | TGTGCCAGCAGCCCTTTGCGAACAGATACGCAGTATTTT | CASSPLRTDTQYF
NA | TRBJ2-7 | TRBV9 | TRBD1 | TGTGCCAGCAGCGAGCGGACCGGGACAGGGGGCGAGCAGTACTTC | CASSERTGTGGEQYF
NA | TRBJ2-1 | TRBV9 | NA | TGTGCCAGCAGCGTAGGGGGCCCCTTCAATGAGCAGTTCTTC | CASSVGGPFNEQFF
once | TRBJ2-1 | TRBV20-1 | NA | TGCAGTGCTAGTACCACTGATCGGTTCTTC | CSASTTDRFF
NA | TRBJ2-4 | TRBV5-4 | NA | TGTGCCAGCAGCTTCCGGACAGGGAGGGAAAACATTCAGTACTTC | CASSFRTGRENIQYF
NA | TRBJ2-7 | TRBV10-3 | TRBD2 | TGTGCCATCAGTGAGGGGGTCGGGGGGGCCTACGAGCAGTACTTC | CAISEGVGGAYEQYF
NA | TRBJ1-2 | TRBV7-9 | NA | TGTGCCAGCAGCTTCTCGGACAGACCTAACTATGGCTACACCTTC | CASSFSDRPNYGYTF
once | TRBJ1-1 | TRBV15 | NA | TGTGCCACCAGCAGAAGGCGGCAGGGCTGGGACACTGAAGCTTTCTTT | CATSRRRQGWDTEAFF
once | TRBJ2-2 | TRBV10-3 | NA | TGTGCCATCAGTCGACTAGTCACCGGGGAGCTGTTTTTT | CAISRLVTGELFF
NA | TRBJ1-1 | TRBV10-3 | NA | TGTGCCATCAGTGATACAGGGAACACTGAAGCTTTCTTT | CAISDTGNTEAFF
NA | TRBJ2-3 | TRBV7-8 | TRBD1 | TGTGCCAGCAGCTTAGGACAGGGGACGGGCACAGATACGCAGTATTTT | CASSLGQGTGTDTQYF
NA | TRBJ1-1 | TRBV27 | NA | TGTGCCAGCAGTTTGTGGGGAGAGGAGGCTTTCTTT | CASSLWGEEAFF
NA | TRBJ2-7 | TRBV4-3 | TRBD1 | TGCGCCAGCAGCCAGGGCTGGGGTACAGGGGGGATTTCCTACGAGCAGTACTTC | CASSQGWGTGGISYEQYF
NA | TRBJ1-2 | TRBV7-2 | NA | TGTGCCAGCAGCTTGGGGCTTGAGCCGCGGGGCTATGGCTACACCTTC | CASSLGLEPRGYGYTF
NA | TRBJ1-1 | TRBV9 | NA | TGTGCCAGCAGCGTAGTGGCAGAGGCCGAAGCTTTCTTT | CASSVVAEAEAFF
NA | TRBJ2-6 | TRBV28 | TRBD2 | TGTGCCAGCACTAAATTTCGACTAGCGGGCCGCTTAACTGGGGCCAACGTCCTGACTTTC | CASTKFRLAGRLTGANVLTF
NA | TRBJ1-1 | TRBV6-5 | TRBD1 | TGTGCCAGCAGGACAGGGGACACTGAAGCTTTCTTT | CASRTGDTEAFF
NA | TRBJ1-1 | TRBV6-4 | NA | TGTGCCAGCAGAAACAGGGAGAACACTGAAGCTTTCTTT | CASRNRENTEAFF
NA | TRBJ1-2 | TRBV28 | NA | TGTGCCAGCAGTACAGAGCCCTATGGCTACACCTTC | CASSTEPYGYTF
NA | TRBJ2-7 | TRBV7-8 | TRBD1 | TGTGCCAGCAGCTTAGAGTGGGGGACAGGGTCCTACGAGCAGTACTTC | CASSLEWGTGSYEQYF
NA | TRBJ1-4 | TRBV27 | TRBD1 | TGTGCCAGCAGTCTAGGGGGCTCGGGTGAAAAACTGTTTTTT | CASSLGGSGEKLFF
NA | TRBJ1-2 | TRBV5-1 | NA | TGCGCCAGCAGCTTGTACGGTGGCCAGGGCTATGGCTACACCTTC | CASSLYGGQGYGYTF
NA | TRBJ1-1 | TRBV6-1 | NA | TGTGCCAGCAGTCTCGACGGGATGAACACTGAAGCTTTCTTT | CASSLDGMNTEAFF
NA | TRBJ2-1 | TRBV4-3 | NA | TGCGCCAGCAGCCGCAGGGGGGAGCAATCCTACAATGAGCAGTTCTTC | CASSRRGEQSYNEQFF
NA | TRBJ2-7 | TRBV6-6 | NA | TGTGCCAGCAGTAAATACTACGAGCAGTACTTC | CASSKYYEQYF
few | TRBJ2-1 | TRBV25-1 | TRBD1 | TGTGCCAGCAGTAGGGAGCCGGGACAGTACAATGAGCAGTTCTTC | CASSREPGQYNEQFF
NA | TRBJ1-2 | TRBV2 | NA | TGTGCCAGCAGTGAATTTTCGGGTGGCTACACCTTC | CASSEFSGGYTF
few | TRBJ1-1 | TRBV5-1 | NA | TGCGCCAGCAGCTTGTTGGGGGGAACTGAAGCTTTCTTT | CASSLLGGTEAFF
NA | TRBJ1-4 | TRBV28 | NA | TGTGCCAGCAGTTTACCCCTAGGGTTGGAGGGTATAGAAAAACTGTTTTTT | CASSLPLGLEGIEKLFF
NA | TRBJ1-1 | TRBV5-1 | TRBD1 | TGCGCCAGCAGCATTACAGGGGCCCGGAACACTGAAGCTTTCTTT | CASSITGARNTEAFF
NA | TRBJ1-6 | TRBV7-9 | NA | TGTGCCAGCAGCTTATATATAGCCCCTGGAGCCTCACCCCTCCACTTT | CASSLYIAPGASPLHF
NA | TRBJ2-7 | TRBV14 | NA | TGTGCCAGCAGCCAGGGCAGATCCTACGAGCAGTACTTC | CASSQGRSYEQYF
NA | TRBJ1-1 | TRBV7-2 | NA | TGTGCCAGCAGCTTACAGGGTTACGGCACTGAAGCTTTCTTT | CASSLQGYGTEAFF
NA | TRBJ2-2 | TRBV9 | NA | TGTGCCAGCAGCGTAGGGCCAGGCTCCACCGGGGAGCTGTTTTTT | CASSVGPGSTGELFF
NA | TRBJ2-3 | TRBV7-2 | NA | TGTGCCAGCAGCTCGACGGGGAGGGATACGCAGTATTTT | CASSSTGRDTQYF
NA | TRBJ1-2 | TRBV13 | NA | TGTGCCAGCAGCCCCTGGGAGGGCGAGTCTAACTATGGCTACACCTTC | CASSPWEGESNYGYTF
NA | TRBJ1-1 | TRBV30 | TRBD1 | TGTGCCTGGAAAATCACAGGGGTACGCACTGAAGCTTTCTTT | CAWKITGVRTEAFF